This T cell receptor beta chain originates from a study of graft-versus-host responses after intestinal transplantation. Study findings and constraints: Subjects displaying graft-donor T cell macrochimerism possessed elevated graft-versus-host to host-versus-graft clonal ratios inside allografts. Researchers found GvH clones in recipient marrow, and some showed up first in ileum or blood.

This clone is a singleton in its sample. The target antigen is unknown. Using immunoSEQ multiplex PCR, the repertoire was profiled, and TCRdb retains in-frame clones only, with some absent. This sample has roughly 99,000 clones, with more than 75% found just once. CDR3 length equals 15 residues. CDR1 and CDR2 (germline): SGHRS, YFSETQ. The V and J ends lost 0 bases and 5 bases respectively, with 11 bases between them. The TCR sequence derives from a human patient who received an intestinal transplant, so some T cells may come from the graft donor. The sequencing used PBMCs, collected 255 days after intestinal transplant. The V gene is TRBV5-1, the J gene TRBJ2-2, with TRBD1 as a possible D gene (5 bases). CDR3 in DNA: TGCGCCAGCAGCTTGGCCAGGGCGCGGACCGGGGAGCTGTTTTTT. Residues: CASSLARARTGELFF.